This T cell receptor beta chain originates from a study of blood T cell dynamics during melanoma immunotherapy. The study, taken as a whole, reports: It remained unknown if the driving T cell clones were melanoma-specific.

Described time point: pre-treatment baseline. The repertoire was sequenced with immunoSEQ multiplex PCR; TCRdb's copy has only in-frame clones and lacks some. The sample shows roughly 10,000 clones, approximately 87% of them seen only once. A few counts support this clone. Its cognate antigen is unknown. The V gene's germline CDR1 is SNHLY and CDR2 FYNNEI. This CDR3 region has 14 residues. The trim removed 3 bases at V and 3 bases at J, leaving 1 base unmatched. This specimen consisted of blood, obtained from a patient treated with checkpoint blockade. This sequence originates from a human donor with melanoma. V gene TRBV2 combines with J gene TRBJ1-3, with 8 bases lining up with TRBD1. DNA of the CDR3: TGTGCCAGCAGTGAGACAGGGGATGGAAACACCATATATTTT. Protein: CASSETGDGNTIYF.